The rows below give T cell receptor beta chains drawn from one sample of a study of blood T cell repertoires in COVID-19. Using immunoSEQ multiplex PCR, the repertoire was profiled, and TCRdb retains in-frame clones only, with some absent. The sample lists roughly 200,000 clones, 86% seen once, with roughly 2.9% in the top ten. The sample consisted of peripheral blood. These receptors all stem from a woman under 40 with active or convalescent COVID-19. Both conserved end residues are part of each CDR3. The D gene is left open where the match is weak. Only some rows state a clone size, as once, few, many or a class for expanded clones.

V gene,J gene,D gene,clone size,CDR3 DNA,CDR3 protein
TRBV2,TRBJ2-2,-,-,TGTGCCAGCAGGCAGGGGCCAGGTTACACCGGGGAGCTGTTTTTT,CASRQGPGYTGELFF
TRBV6-5,TRBJ2-7,TRBD2,-,TGTGCCAGCAGTTCGGGACTAGCAATTTACGAGCAGTACTTC,CASSSGLAIYEQYF
TRBV7-2,TRBJ1-1,-,-,TGTGCCAGCAGCCCCCTCCGGGGGGCTGGATTCGGGACTGAAGCTTTCTTT,CASSPLRGAGFGTEAFF
TRBV10-1,TRBJ1-1,-,-,TGCGCCAGCAGTGAGTCTTCTCCGGGACATAAGAACACTGAAGCTTTCTTT,CASSESSPGHKNTEAFF
TRBV30,TRBJ1-5,-,-,TGTGCCTGGAGTGTAAGGATAGGGAGAAATAGCAATCAGCCCCAGCATTTT,CAWSVRIGRNSNQPQHF
TRBV27,TRBJ1-5,-,-,TGTGCCAGCAGTCCACGACACCTTAGCAATCAGCCCCAGCATTTT,CASSPRHLSNQPQHF
TRBV20-1,TRBJ2-7,-,-,TGCAGTGCTTCCAGCTCCTACGAGCAGTACTTC,CSASSSYEQYF
TRBV10-2,TRBJ2-5,-,-,TGCGCCAGCAGTTACCAGGGGTTCCAAGAGACCCAGTACTTC,CASSYQGFQETQYF
TRBV27,TRBJ1-2,TRBD1,-,TGTGCCAGCAGTTTAATCCGGGACAGGATGGAGGGCTACACCTTC,CASSLIRDRMEGYTF
TRBV29-1,TRBJ1-1,-,-,TGCAGCGTCGGGACTGGACGGCTCACTGAAGCTTTCTTT,CSVGTGRLTEAFF
TRBV27,TRBJ1-1,TRBD1,once,TGTGCCAGCAGTGGACAGGGTAGGACGGCTTTCTTT,CASSGQGRTAFF
TRBV2,TRBJ2-7,TRBD2,-,TGTGCCAGAGGGTCTAGCGGGAGCTACGAGCAGTACTTC,CARGSSGSYEQYF
TRBV9,TRBJ2-2,-,-,TGTGCCAGCAGCGTAGACCCACAGGTCTCCACCGGGGAGCTGTTTTTT,CASSVDPQVSTGELFF
TRBV11-2,TRBJ2-7,-,-,TGTGCCAGCAGCTTAGTCGAGGACGAGCAGTACTTC,CASSLVEDEQYF
TRBV7-9,TRBJ1-1,-,-,TGTGCCAGCAGCTTAGGGCAAATGAACACTGAAGCTTTCTTT,CASSLGQMNTEAFF
TRBV4-1,TRBJ1-2,TRBD1,-,TGCGCCAGCAGCTGGGACAGGAACTATGGCTACACCTTC,CASSWDRNYGYTF
TRBV24-1,TRBJ1-6,TRBD1,once,TGTGCCACCAGTGATTCGACAGGGAGGTTAAATTCACCCCTCCACTTT,CATSDSTGRLNSPLHF
TRBV12-3/TRBV12-4,TRBJ2-1,-,-,TGTGCCAGCAGCTTAGGTAGTGAGCAGTTCTTC,CASSLGSEQFF
TRBV7-9,TRBJ2-3,TRBD1,once,TGTGCCAGCAGCTTAGTGGGACAGGGAGGGAGCCCTAGCACAGATACGCAGTATTTT,CASSLVGQGGSPSTDTQYF
TRBV3-1/TRBV3-2,TRBJ1-1,TRBD1,-,TGTGCCAGCAGCCAAGATGGGACAGGGCTGAACACTGAAGCTTTCTTT,CASSQDGTGLNTEAFF
TRBV3-1/TRBV3-2,TRBJ2-2,-,-,TGTGCCAGCAGCCCCTTCCGCCCTCCTACCCCCGGGGAGCTGTTTTTT,CASSPFRPPTPGELFF
TRBV3-1/TRBV3-2,TRBJ2-7,TRBD1,-,TGTGCCAGCAGCCCCCTAACACAGGGGGCTTACGAGCAGTACTTC,CASSPLTQGAYEQYF
TRBV4-2,TRBJ1-6,-,-,TGTGCCAGCAGCCAAGATATGGCCCCCTATAATTCACCCCTCCACTTT,CASSQDMAPYNSPLHF
TRBV29-1,TRBJ2-1,TRBD2,-,TGCAGCGCCATACTAACTAGCGGGGGCCTCAATGAGCAGTTCTTC,CSAILTSGGLNEQFF
TRBV3-1/TRBV3-2,TRBJ1-1,TRBD1,-,TGTGCCAGCAGCCAGACAGGGTTGACTGAAGCTTTCTTT,CASSQTGLTEAFF
TRBV27,TRBJ2-7,TRBD1,once,TGTGCCAGCAGTTCCCGGACAGGGGGGGAGTACTTC,CASSSRTGGEYF
TRBV6-5,TRBJ2-5,TRBD1,few,TGTGCCAGCACCCCACAGGGGGCAATCCCAGAGACCCAGTACTTC,CASTPQGAIPETQYF
TRBV6-1,TRBJ2-5,-,-,TGTGCCAGCAGTGAGTTACTCCAAGAGACCCAGTACTTC,CASSELLQETQYF
TRBV3-1/TRBV3-2,TRBJ1-6,-,-,TGTGCCAGCAGCCCAGCCTACAGGTACTCCTATAATTCACCCCTCCACTTT,CASSPAYRYSYNSPLHF
TRBV2,TRBJ1-1,-,-,TGTGCCAGCAGTGGACTGGGGAGGGTCACTGAAGCTTTCTTT,CASSGLGRVTEAFF
TRBV19,TRBJ1-2,-,-,TGTGCCAGTAGTATAGAGGAGGGACCTGCGAAGCACTATGGCTACACCTTC,CASSIEEGPAKHYGYTF
TRBV3-1/TRBV3-2,TRBJ1-4,TRBD1,-,TGTGCCAGCAGCCAACCGGGACAGGGTAATGAAAAACTGTTTTTT,CASSQPGQGNEKLFF
TRBV19,TRBJ2-7,-,-,TGTGCCAGTAGTATTCAGGACTTACCCTCCTACGAGCAGTACTTC,CASSIQDLPSYEQYF
TRBV11-2,TRBJ2-7,-,-,TGTGCCAGCACCGTAAGAGGCACCTACGAGCAGTACTTC,CASTVRGTYEQYF
TRBV6-5,TRBJ2-1,-,-,TGTGCCAGCAGTACCCCCACCGGTGAGCAGTTCTTC,CASSTPTGEQFF